Many counts were recorded for the clone carrying this T cell receptor beta chain. This sample stems from a study of blood T cell repertoires in COVID-19. The V gene lost 0 bases and the J gene lost 10 bases, with 13 bases spanning the gap. The germline V gene has CDR1 MNHEY and CDR2 SMNVEV (reference sequence). CDR3 length equals 14 residues. Seattle's enrolled individuals joined amid active infection and were then monitored longitudinally. Sequencing was performed with immunoSEQ multiplex PCR; in TCRdb, only in-frame clones are kept and a portion is missing. The sample includes 250,000 to 300,000 clones, approximately 87% of them seen just once.

The V call is TRBV27, the J call TRBJ2-1, with a possible D match to TRBD2 (6 bases). The origin of this receptor is a woman aged 25 to 39 with COVID-19, enrolled during active disease. Sample: peripheral blood. The CDR3 loop reads CASSLSAGLEEQFF. The CDR3, as DNA: TGTGCCAGCAGTTTATCGGCGGGGCTCGAGGAGCAGTTCTTC.